This passage covers 3 T cell receptor beta chains from one sample sequenced in a study of blood T cell repertoires in COVID-19 (dated by TCRdb to 2018 to 2021). Libraries were constructed by the immunoSEQ multiplex PCR assay. TCRdb stores this immuneACCESS table with in-frame sequences only. Part of the clones is absent; in the studies checked, under half of the shortfall reflects unresolved V genes, and no reason is known for the rest. This sample is represented by 150,000 to 200,000 clones; about 89% of them were singletons. Clones ranked in the top ten supply 1.5% to 2% of the sample. The sample was peripheral blood. The receptors shown here come from a man younger than 35 who had recovered from COVID-19.

The chain joins TRBV18 to TRBJ1-4; the D is unclear. Trimming removed 6 bases from V and 1 base from J, with 12 bases in between. In germline, CDR1 is KGHSH, CDR2 LQKENI. The CDR3 extends over 15 amino acids. The CDR3 protein is CASSPEQLTNEKLFF. The CDR3 DNA is TGTGCCAGCTCGCCGGAACAGCTAACTAATGAAAAACTGTTTTTT.

The chain couples TRBV5-1 to TRBJ1-1; 8 nucleotides agree with TRBD1. Germline V gene sequence: CDR1 SGHRS, CDR2 YFSETQ. This CDR3 spans 17 amino acids. V was pared by 0 bases and J by 0 bases, with 7 bases of the junction left unmatched. The CDR3 DNA is TGCGCCAGCAGCTTGGTTTCAGGGGGCTGGGTGAACACTGAAGCTTTCTTT. Amino acids: CASSLVSGGWVNTEAFF. Looking up the rest from reference TRBV5-1 and TRBJ1-1 gives the full variable domain: KAGVTQTPRYLIKTRGQQVTLSCSPISGHRSVSWYQQTPGQGLQFLFEYFSETQRNKGNFPGRFSGRQFSNSRSEMNVSTLELGDSALYLCASSLVSGGWVNTEAFFGQGTRLTVV.

The chain couples TRBV2 to TRBJ2-1; TRBD2 might be the D (6 bases). V was clipped by 5 bases and J by 10 bases, with 15 bases between them. Germline CDR1 reads SNHLY; CDR2 reads FYNNEI. This CDR3 is built from 13 residues. The CDR3 DNA reads TGTGCCAGCAGTTACCTTCGGGAGCGGGAGCAGTTCTTC. This encodes CASSYLREREQFF.